The table lists the clone carrying this T cell receptor beta chain with a few counts. Sequencing used immunoSEQ multiplex PCR; TCRdb keeps in-frame clones, though not all of them. There are roughly 200,000 clones in the sample; about 85% occur only once, and less than 9% lies in the top ten. This record comes from a study of blood T cell repertoires in COVID-19. The V segment lost 8 bases and the J segment 2 bases; nucleotides outside the gene matches: 6. There are 14 residues in the CDR3. Germline V lookup: CDR1 MNHEY, CDR2 SVGAGI. The gene calls are TRBV6-5 and TRBJ2-7, with 10 bases lining up with TRBD2. This receptor was identified in a woman aged 60-75 years with acute or convalescent COVID-19. Sequenced sample: peripheral blood. In DNA, the CDR3 is TGTGCCAGCGCCCGGACTAGCGGCGCCTACGAGCAGTACTTC. Protein: CASARTSGAYEQYF.